The 32 T cell receptor beta chains reported below all come from one sample, sequenced in a study of tumor and adjacent non-tumor tissue in lung cancer. RNA was extracted from bulk tissue without any cell sorting. The library came from three nested PCR rounds adapted from ARM-PCR protocols. TCRdb passed the multiplex PCR reads through MiXCR, listing each CDR3 protein once. The profile shows some 74,000 distinct CDR3 sequences, 72% of them singletons. Sequenced: lung tumor tissue. These receptor sequences come from a woman aged 40 to 49 with non-small cell lung cancer.

This clonotype occurred many times. The chain links TRBV14 to TRBJ2-5, with D possibly TRBD2 on 6 matching bases. Between the trimmed V and J ends, which lost 4 bases and 1 base, there was a span of 7 bases. Germline V gene lookup returns CDR1 SGHDN and CDR2 FVKESK. The CDR3 spans 13 residues. CDR3 bases: TGTGCCAGCAGCCGGACTATCCAAGAGACCCAGTACTTC. Amino acid sequence: CASSRTIQETQYF.

For this clonotype: Likely a read error: the CDR3 ends without its conserved phenylalanine or tryptophan. The chain employs TRBV10-2 and TRBJ2-2; tentative D call: TRBD1 (5 bases). The CDR3 is 12 amino acids. Germline loops: CDR1 WSHSY, CDR2 SAAADI. The V and J ends lost 10 bases and 8 bases respectively, with 14 bases between them. The CDR3: CANSRSGGELFS. The DNA of the CDR3 is TGCGCCAACAGCCGTTCAGGGGGGGAGCTGTTTTCT.

As regards this clonotype: No conserved phenylalanine or tryptophan ends this CDR3, so it is likely a read error. The gene calls are TRBV6-5 and TRBJ1-2; TRBD1 is a possible D gene (5 bases). Looked up from germline, CDR1 is MNHEY and CDR2 is SVGAGI. The CDR3 has 14 residues. This CDR3 reads CVSSAAGRGYGYTL. CDR3 in DNA: TGTGTCAGCAGTGCCGCGGGGAGGGGCTATGGTTACACCTTG.

Ten or more counts support this clonotype. The CDR3 reads CSITGVGAKNIQYF. CDR3 coding DNA: TGCAGCATAACCGGGGTTGGAGCCAAAAACATTCAGTACTTC. The rearrangement uses TRBV29-1 and TRBJ2-4, with D tentatively TRBD2 (5 bases). With 8 bases removed from V and 0 bases from J, the gap between germline ends came to 14 bases. CDR1 and CDR2 (germline): SQVTM, ANQGSEA. This CDR3 contains 14 residues.

As for this clonotype: Germline is not matched at one junction end, which may reflect a read error. J is TRBJ2-2 and V is TRBV5-6, with D uncertain. CDR3 length equals 16 residues. Germline values: CDR1 SGHDT, CDR2 YYEEEE. In DNA, the CDR3 is TGTGCCAGCTGCTTGGCCATGGCCGAGCCCCACGGGGAGCTGTTTTTT. Encoded protein: CASCLAMAEPHGELFF.

For this clonotype: One end of the junction is discordant with germline, which a read error may explain. This rearrangement joins TRBV11-1 to TRBJ2-2, with TRBD1 identical over 7 bases. Per germline, CDR1 SGHAT and CDR2 FQDESV (reference sequence). The CDR3 is made up of 16 amino acids. The CDR3, as DNA: TGTGCCGGCAGGTCCTCCTGGACAGGGAACACCGGGGAGCTGTTTTTT. Its protein is CAGRSSWTGNTGELFF.

V and J are TRBV20-1 and TRBJ1-4, with D possibly matching TRBD1 (5 bases). Germline-derived CDR1 and CDR2 are DFQATT and SNEGSKA (reference sequence). The CDR3 length is 11 residues. The V and J ends lost 5 bases and 13 bases respectively, with 14 bases between them. CDR3 sequence reads: CSAGPDRGLFF. The DNA for the CDR3 is TGCAGTGCTGGACCCGATAGGGGACTGTTTTTT.

This clonotype was counted ten times or more. The J gene is TRBJ1-5, the V gene TRBV11-2; 7 nucleotides align to TRBD1. Trimming at V came to 5 bases and at J to 5 bases, leaving 9 bases not matched to a gene. Germline V gene sequence: CDR1 SGHAT, CDR2 FQNNGV. This CDR3 spans 15 amino acids. CDR3 in amino acids: CASSPGGGGHQPQHF. CDR3 sequence (DNA): TGTGCCAGCAGCCCAGGGGGGGGGGGGCATCAGCCCCAGCATTTT.

With respect to this clonotype: One junction end does not reproduce the germline sequence, and a read error may be involved. CDR3: CIVRAGGSRSYNERFF. CDR3 nucleotides: TGCATCGTTAGAGCGGGAGGGTCCCGTTCCTACAATGAGCGGTTCTTC. The chain joins TRBV29-1 to TRBJ2-1; the match to TRBD2 covers 10 bases. Germline V gene data show CDR1 as SQVTM and CDR2 as ANQGSEA. This CDR3 spans 16 amino acids.

As to this clonotype: At one boundary the junction diverges from the germline segment, which might be a read error. The chain has TRBV4-2 and TRBJ2-3; the D gene could be TRBD1 or TRBD2 (6 bases each). The germline CDR1 and CDR2 sequences are LGHNA and YNFKEQ. The CDR3 has 17 amino acids. The CDR3, as DNA: TGTGCCAGCAGCCAAGGTATGACGGGGGCCCTCACAGATATGCAGTATTTT. Translating it yields CASSQGMTGALTDMQYF.

Note on this clonotype: A much larger clone sits a single nucleotide away, making a read error possible. This chain uses TRBV2 with TRBJ1-5; D ambiguous. CDR3 length: 13 amino acids. Per germline, CDR1 SNHLY and CDR2 FYNNEI. The V and J ends lost 3 bases and 6 bases respectively, with 9 bases between them. The CDR3 here is CASSDGLIQPQHF. The CDR3 DNA sequence: TGTGCCAGCAGTGATGGGCTCATTCAGCCCCAGCATTTT. The whole variable domain, filled in from reference TRBV2 and TRBJ1-5, reads EPEVTQTPSHQVTQMGQEVILRCVPISNHLYFYWYRQILGQKVEFLVSFYNNEISEKSEIFDDQFSVERPDGSNFTLKIRSTKLEDSAMYFCASSDGLIQPQHFGDGTRLSIL.

The V call is TRBV11-2, the J call TRBJ2-5, with a possible D match to TRBD1 (6 bases). CDR3 length equals 13 residues. Between the trimmed V and J ends, which lost 10 bases and 2 bases, there was a span of 14 bases. Germline V lookup: CDR1 SGHAT, CDR2 FQNNGV. CDR3: CATPRGRQETQYF. CDR3 DNA: TGTGCCACCCCGAGGGGGAGACAAGAGACCCAGTACTTC.

Comments on this clonotype: One end of the junction fails to match germline, which may point to a read error. This chain connects TRBV6-6 to TRBJ2-1; 8 nucleotides agree with TRBD2. CDR1 is MNHNY and CDR2 is SVGAGI in the germline V gene (reference sequence). CDR3 length equals 16 residues. CDR3 amino acids: CTSSYSRGGLENEQFF. In nucleotides, the CDR3 is TGTACCAGCAGTTACTCCCGGGGGGGCCTAGAGAATGAGCAGTTCTTC.

Concerning this clonotype itself: The CDR3 does not close with the conserved phenylalanine or tryptophan, likely indicating a read error. V and J are TRBV6-1 and TRBJ1-1, with no clear D. This CDR3 has 12 amino acids. Germline V gene sequence: CDR1 MNHNS, CDR2 SASEGT. Trimming removed 8 bases from V and 5 bases from J, with 12 bases in between. As DNA, the CDR3 is TGTGCCAGCGGGCGCGGACGGACTGAAGCTTTCATT. Its protein is CASGRGRTEAFI.

In regard to this clonotype: Here the CDR3 omits its conserved ending phenylalanine or tryptophan, so a read error is the likely source. DNA of the CDR3: TGCAGTGCTAGCGCGGGAGGGTCAGGTGGGGCCAACGTCCTGACTCTC. As protein: CSASAGGSGGANVLTL. V is TRBV20-1 and J is TRBJ2-6; the match to TRBD2 covers 9 bases. The CDR3 extends over 16 amino acids. Germline V lookup: CDR1 DFQATT, CDR2 SNEGSKA (reference sequence). Losses at the gene ends were 3 bases for V and 3 bases for J; bases not matched to a gene: 6.

About this clonotype: At one end, the junction sequence differs from germline, possibly due to a read error. V usage is TRBV11-2 and J usage is TRBJ1-6, with D perhaps matching TRBD1 (6 bases). Germline values: CDR1 SGHAT, CDR2 FQNNGV. The length of the CDR3 is 15 residues. The CDR3 region is CASSPDGQLSSPLHF. CDR3 coding DNA: TGTGCCAGCAGCCCGGACGGACAGCTAAGTTCACCCCTCCATTTT.

The chain carries TRBV12-3 or TRBV12-4 and TRBJ1-6; the D is unclear. This CDR3 is built from 16 residues. The V gene lost 5 bases and the J gene lost 7 bases, with 18 bases spanning the gap. In DNA form, the CDR3 reads TGTGCCAGCAGTCCGGCCGGGGTTGATTCCAATTCACCCCTCCACTTT. Its translation: CASSPAGVDSNSPLHF.

This clonotype was recorded once. As DNA, the CDR3 is TGTGCTAGTGCCTTACAGGGGACCGGCTACGAGCAGTACTTC. It yields the protein CASALQGTGYEQYF. The chain links TRBV12-5 to TRBJ2-7; 7 bases align to TRBD1. Looked up from germline, CDR1 is LGHNT and CDR2 is FRNRAP. Losses at the gene ends were 7 bases for V and 3 bases for J; bases not matched to a gene: 9. The CDR3 covers 14 residues.

The rearrangement joins TRBV11-2 to TRBJ1-6, with D unresolved. With 4 bases removed from V and 9 bases from J, the gap between germline ends came to 16 bases. Per the germline V gene, CDR1 is SGHAT and CDR2 is FQNNGV. This CDR3 comprises 15 residues. CDR3 sequence (DNA): TGTGCCAGCAGCTCGGGCGAACAGCTAATTTCACCCCTCCACTTT. Its translation: CASSSGEQLISPLHF.

The rearrangement uses TRBV25-1 and TRBJ1-1; D not resolved. This CDR3 has 13 amino acids. The germline V and J ends were trimmed by 5 bases and 3 bases, with 10 bases remaining between them. The germline CDR1 and CDR2 sequences are MGHDK and SYGVNS. CDR3 protein: CASSRIRDTEAFF. CDR3 nucleotide sequence: TGTGCCAGCAGTAGGATACGAGACACTGAAGCTTTCTTT. The full variable domain, its missing parts supplied by reference TRBV25-1 and TRBJ1-1, is EADIYQTPRYLVIGTGKKITLECSQTMGHDKMYWYQQDPGMELHLIHYSYGVNSTEKGDLSSESTVSRIRTEHFPLTLESARPSHTSQYLCASSRIRDTEAFFGQGTRLTVV.

A word on this clonotype: Sequence at one end of the junction differs from germline and may be a read error. The rearrangement uses TRBV12-3 or TRBV12-4 and TRBJ2-7; TRBD1 is a possible D gene (6 bases). The CDR3 covers 12 residues. The CDR3 region is CGSSLDRYEQYF. The CDR3 DNA is TGTGGCAGCAGTCTCGACAGGTACGAGCAATACTTC.

This clonotype has a handful of counts. Germline and junction disagree at one end, which may indicate a read error. The chain is built from TRBV6-5 and TRBJ2-3; D remains unclear. In germline, CDR1 is MNHEY, CDR2 SVGAGI. This CDR3 is 14 amino acids long. The DNA of the CDR3 is TGTGCCGGCAGGCTCACAGCCTCTACAGATACGCAGTATTTT. As protein: CAGRLTASTDTQYF.

The chain uses TRBV6-6 and TRBJ2-2, with 9 bases lining up with TRBD2. Germline V CDR1 and CDR2: MNHNY, SVGAGI (reference sequence). Trimming removed 2 bases from V and 6 bases from J; junction bases left unmatched: 4. The CDR3 covers 15 residues. CDR3 in amino acids: CASSYGAGGPGELFF. For the CDR3, the DNA is TGTGCCAGCAGTTACGGGGCGGGAGGGCCCGGGGAGCTGTTTTTT.

With respect to this clonotype: No conserved phenylalanine or tryptophan is present at the end of the CDR3, so a read error is the likely explanation. This chain connects TRBV11-2 to TRBJ1-5, with 9 bases aligning to TRBD1. Germline CDR1 reads SGHAT; CDR2 reads FQNNGV. The CDR3 extends over 19 amino acids. The CDR3, as DNA: TGTGCTAGCAGCCTGCGGGACAGGGACAATCTATATAGCATTCAGCCCCAGCATGTT. As protein: CASSLRDRDNLYSIQPQHV.

Concerning this clonotype itself: Without the conserved terminal phenylalanine or tryptophan, this CDR3 likely stems from a read error. The DNA is left out, because the CDR3 cannot be placed on it with certainty; the CDR3 is given as TCRdb lists it. CDR3 sequence reads: CTSSRGSQPQHY. The J gene is TRBJ1-5, the V gene TRBV28. Per germline, CDR1 MDHEN and CDR2 SYDVKM. The CDR3 is 12 amino acids long, termini counted.

A remark on this clonotype: Just one base apart from a much larger clone, this may be a read error. V usage is TRBV5-1 and J usage is TRBJ1-4; tentatively, D is TRBD1 (5 bases). The ends were cut back, 0 bases at V and 10 bases at J, with 25 bases in the middle. Germline CDR1 SGHRS, CDR2 YFSETQ. CDR3 length: 18 residues. The DNA for the CDR3 is TGCGCCAGCAGCTTGGAAGGAAGAAGGCCCCCAGCCGGGGGAAAACTGTTTTTT. It specifies CASSLEGRRPPAGGKLFF.

Details on this clonotype: A much larger clone lies a single base off, so this may be a read error. J is TRBJ2-1 and V is TRBV13; no firm D call. Germline V gene sequence: CDR1 PRHDT, CDR2 FYEKMQ (reference sequence). The CDR3 is made up of 15 amino acids. V was pared by 3 bases and J by 4 bases, with 13 bases between. CDR3 coding DNA: TGTGCCAGCAGCTTGGGGATCCCTACGTACAATGAGCAGTTCTTC. Amino acid sequence: CASSLGIPTYNEQFF.

The J gene is TRBJ2-7, the V gene TRBV11-2; TRBD1 might be the D (6 bases). The CDR3 loop spans 12 amino acids. Germline CDR1 is SGHAT and CDR2 is FQNNGV. CDR3 protein: CTRSLEGVWQYF. DNA for the CDR3: TGTACCCGCAGCTTAGAGGGGGTCTGGCAGTACTTC.

The chain couples TRBV29-1 to TRBJ1-5, with D possibly matching TRBD1 (5 bases). Looked up from germline, CDR1 is SQVTM and CDR2 is ANQGSEA. This CDR3 comprises 14 residues. The CDR3 reads CSVSFWGFNQPQHF. CDR3 nucleotide sequence: TGCAGTGTTTCCTTTTGGGGGTTCAATCAGCCCCAGCATTTT.

The chain carries TRBV11-1 and TRBJ2-3; TRBD2 matches at 8 bases. The CDR3 loop spans 16 amino acids. The V segment lost 10 bases and the J segment 5 bases; nucleotides outside the gene matches: 17. Germline loops: CDR1 SGHAT, CDR2 FQDESV (reference sequence). This chain's CDR3 is CANNSIAGCSGDTQYF. The DNA of the CDR3 is TGTGCCAACAACTCCATAGCGGGGTGCAGTGGAGATACGCAGTATTTT.

As concerns this clonotype: One end of the junction is discordant with germline, which a read error may explain. The chain joins TRBV29-1 to TRBJ2-3; TRBD2 might be the D (6 bases). This CDR3 is 15 amino acids long. CDR1 and CDR2 from the germline V gene are SQVTM and ANQGSEA. The CDR3 is CSPSPRERGTDTQYF. The CDR3 coding sequence is TGCAGCCCATCTCCCCGGGAGAGGGGCACAGATACACAGTATTTT.

The chain is built from TRBV11-2 and TRBJ2-1; D not certain. Germline CDR1 is SGHAT and CDR2 is FQNNGV. The CDR3 runs to 16 residues. Trimming cost V 1 base and J 1 base, with 11 bases left between them. The CDR3 protein is CASSLARIGSYNEQFF. Here the CDR3 DNA reads TGTGCCAGCAGCTTAGCGCGGATAGGTTCCTACAATGAGCAGTTCTTC.